These 11 T cell receptor beta chains were sequenced from one sample in a study of identical twins. TCRdb fed the 5' RACE reads into MiXCR, producing one record per CDR3 protein. Found here are around 480,000 distinct CDR3 sequences, around 14% of them singletons; the top ten hold roughly 0.5%. The same sample was also used in a study of yellow fever vaccine responses in identical twins.

Sequences were obtained from CD4+ T cells sorted from blood. The receptors come from a woman between 18 and 29 years old in good health.

This clonotype came up a few times. The chain couples TRBV18 to TRBJ2-3, with D perhaps TRBD1 or TRBD2 (6 bases each). V was pared by 3 bases and J by 11 bases, with 18 bases between. Germline V CDR1 and CDR2: KGHSH, LQKENI. The CDR3 consists of 14 residues. For the CDR3, the DNA is TGTGCCAGCTCACCCCAAGGGGGGTCAATCGGGCAGTATTTT. Residues: CASSPQGGSIGQYF.

This clonotype was counted ten times or more. V is TRBV15 and J is TRBJ2-3; D perhaps matches TRBD2 (5 bases). Trimming removed 1 base at V and 3 bases at J, with 5 bases between. CDR3 length: 13 residues. Germline lookup yields CDR1 LNHNV and CDR2 YYDKDF (reference sequence). The CDR3: CATSRGGTDTQYF. The CDR3 DNA follows: TGTGCCACCAGCAGAGGAGGGACAGATACGCAGTATTTT.

Only a few counts were recorded for this clonotype. The rearrangement uses TRBV6-1 and TRBJ2-1, with D hard to call. This CDR3 region has 14 residues. V lost 7 bases and J 2 bases, leaving 12 bases between the germline ends. In germline, CDR1 is MNHNS, CDR2 SASEGT. CDR3: CASTRTGAYNEQFF. The CDR3 nucleotides are TGTGCCAGCACCCGAACCGGCGCCTACAATGAGCAGTTCTTC.

This clonotype was recorded a few times. CDR3 sequence: CASSQSSTQKTPLHF. Written as DNA, the CDR3 is TGTGCCAGCAGCCAATCTAGTACCCAGAAAACACCCCTCCACTTT. The chain links TRBV16 to TRBJ1-6; D remains unclear. V lost 0 bases and J 11 bases, leaving 14 bases between the germline ends. The V gene's germline CDR1 is KGHSY and CDR2 FQNENV. The CDR3 runs to 15 residues.

The rearrangement links TRBV7-9 to TRBJ2-2; TRBD1 agrees at 8 bases. V dropped 6 bases and J dropped 1; count of bases not matched to a gene: 7. CDR3 size: 16 residues. The germline gives CDR1 SEHNR, CDR2 FQNEAQ (reference sequence). CDR3 in DNA: TGTGCCAGCAGTAAGGCCGGGACAGGGAACACCGGGGAGCTGTTTTTT. Protein sequence: CASSKAGTGNTGELFF.

This clonotype was detected only a few times. The chain couples TRBV20-1 to TRBJ2-7; TRBD2 matches 8 bases. J gave up 5 bases and V 5 bases, and 11 bases lay outside the gene matches. The germline gives CDR1 DFQATT, CDR2 SNEGSKA (reference sequence). CDR3 length: 14 amino acids. This CDR3 reads CSAHPTGTRDEQYF. Written as DNA, the CDR3 is TGCAGTGCTCATCCTACCGGGACTAGGGACGAGCAGTACTTC.

This clonotype was observed a few times. DNA of the CDR3: TGTGCCAGTAGTATAGTAGGGACCGTTGGTGTAGATCAGTTCTTC. Amino acid sequence: CASSIVGTVGVDQFF. This chain joins TRBV19 and TRBJ2-1; D is perhaps TRBD1 or TRBD2 (5 bases each). Trimming removed 1 base from V and 13 bases from J, with 20 bases in between. CDR3 length: 15 residues. Germline-derived CDR1 and CDR2 are LNHDA and SQIVND (reference sequence).

Only a few counts were recorded for this clonotype. V gene TRBV20-1 combines with J gene TRBJ2-3; weak D call: TRBD2 (6 bases). The V end lost 6 bases, the J end lost 1 base, and 14 bases lay between the germline ends. The CDR3 is 14 amino acids. Germline V gene sequence: CDR1 DFQATT, CDR2 SNEGSKA (reference sequence). The chain's CDR3 is CSALAAARTDTQYF. The CDR3, as DNA: TGCAGTGCCTTAGCGGCGGCCCGCACAGATACGCAGTATTTT.

This clonotype was counted between two and nine times. The rearrangement uses TRBV6-5 and TRBJ2-7; possible D gene TRBD1, 6 bases. The V and J ends lost 4 bases and 2 bases respectively, with 12 bases between them. Germline-derived CDR1 and CDR2 are MNHEY and SVGAGI. CDR3 length: 14 amino acids. The CDR3 bases are TGTGCCAGCAGTTCTTATACAGGGCCCTACGAGCAGTACTTC. Protein product: CASSSYTGPYEQYF.

The CDR3 spells CSVKGQTRTTDTQYF. The CDR3 DNA follows: TGCAGCGTGAAAGGACAGACCAGAACCACAGATACGCAGTATTTT. The chain links TRBV29-1 to TRBJ2-3; a possible D gene is TRBD1 (6 bases). This CDR3 spans 15 amino acids. Germline values: CDR1 SQVTM, CDR2 ANQGSEA. V was cut by 6 bases and J by 2 bases, with 18 bases left in between.

This clonotype was observed a few times. The V gene is TRBV20-1, the J gene TRBJ1-2; TRBD1 matches 7 bases. V was pared by 3 bases and J by 4 bases, with 8 bases of the junction left unmatched. There are 14 residues in the CDR3. The germline gives CDR1 DFQATT, CDR2 SNEGSKA (reference sequence). CDR3 in amino acids: CSASIGTEIYGYTF. As DNA, the CDR3 is TGCAGTGCTAGCATCGGGACAGAGATCTATGGCTACACCTTC.